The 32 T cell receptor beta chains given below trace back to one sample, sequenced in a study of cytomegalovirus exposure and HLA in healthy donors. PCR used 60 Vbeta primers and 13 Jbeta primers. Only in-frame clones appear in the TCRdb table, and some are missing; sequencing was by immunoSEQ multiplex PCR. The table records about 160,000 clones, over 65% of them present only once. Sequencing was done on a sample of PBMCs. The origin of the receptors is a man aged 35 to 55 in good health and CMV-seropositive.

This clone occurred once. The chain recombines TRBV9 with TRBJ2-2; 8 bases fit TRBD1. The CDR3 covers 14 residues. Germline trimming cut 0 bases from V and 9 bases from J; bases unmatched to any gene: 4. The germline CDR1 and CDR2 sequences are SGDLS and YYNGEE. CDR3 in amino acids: CASSVDQGARELFF. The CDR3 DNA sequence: TGTGCCAGCAGCGTAGACCAGGGGGCCCGGGAGCTGTTTTTT.

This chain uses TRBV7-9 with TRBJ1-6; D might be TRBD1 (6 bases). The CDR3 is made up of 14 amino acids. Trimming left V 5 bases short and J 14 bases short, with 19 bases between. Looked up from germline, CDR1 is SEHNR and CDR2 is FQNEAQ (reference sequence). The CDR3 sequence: CASSLQGTPQSLHF. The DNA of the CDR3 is TGTGCCAGCAGCCTCCAGGGGACCCCCCAGTCCCTCCACTTT.

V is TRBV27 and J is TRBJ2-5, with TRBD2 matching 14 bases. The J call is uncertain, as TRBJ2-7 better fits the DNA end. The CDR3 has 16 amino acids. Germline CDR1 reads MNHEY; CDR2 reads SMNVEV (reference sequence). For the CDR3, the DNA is TGTGCCAGCAGTCGACTAGCGGGGGGGAGGACCTACGAGCAGTACTTC. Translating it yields CASSRLAGGRTYEQYF.

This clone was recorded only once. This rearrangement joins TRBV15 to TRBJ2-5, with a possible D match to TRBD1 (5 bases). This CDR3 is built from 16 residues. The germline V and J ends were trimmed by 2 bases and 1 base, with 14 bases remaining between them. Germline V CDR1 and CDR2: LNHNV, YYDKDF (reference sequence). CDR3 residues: CATSRLSGPSQETQYF. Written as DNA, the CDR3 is TGTGCCACCAGCAGATTATCAGGGCCCTCCCAAGAGACCCAGTACTTC. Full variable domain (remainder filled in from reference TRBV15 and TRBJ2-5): DAMVIQNPRYQVTQFGKPVTLSCSQTLNHNVMYWYQQKSSQAPKLLFHYYDKDFNNEADTPDNFQSRRPNTSFCFLDIRSPGLGDTAMYLCATSRLSGPSQETQYFGPGTRLLVL.

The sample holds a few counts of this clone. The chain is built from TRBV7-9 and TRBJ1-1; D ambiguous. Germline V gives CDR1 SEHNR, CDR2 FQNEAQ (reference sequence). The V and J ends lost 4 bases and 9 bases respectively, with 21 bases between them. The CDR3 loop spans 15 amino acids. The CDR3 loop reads CASSYPTTGNSQAFF. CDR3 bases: TGTGCCAGCAGCTACCCCACGACCGGGAATAGTCAAGCTTTCTTT.

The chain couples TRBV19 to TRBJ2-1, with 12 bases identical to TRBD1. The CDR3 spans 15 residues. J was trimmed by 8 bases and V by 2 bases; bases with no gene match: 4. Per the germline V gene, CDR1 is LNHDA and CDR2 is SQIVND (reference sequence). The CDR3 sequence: CASSIRDRGRDEQFF. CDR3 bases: TGTGCCAGTAGTATACGGGACAGGGGGCGTGATGAGCAGTTCTTC.

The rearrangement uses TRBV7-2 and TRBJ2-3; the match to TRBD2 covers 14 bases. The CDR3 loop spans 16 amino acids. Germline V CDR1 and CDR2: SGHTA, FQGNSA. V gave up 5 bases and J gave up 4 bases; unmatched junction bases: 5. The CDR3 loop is CASSPTSGGGADTQYF. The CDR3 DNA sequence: TGTGCCAGCAGCCCGACTAGCGGGGGGGGAGCAGATACGCAGTATTTT. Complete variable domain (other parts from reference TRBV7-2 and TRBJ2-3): GAGVSQSPSNKVTEKGKDVELRCDPISGHTALYWYRQSLGQGLEFLIYFQGNSAPDKSGLPSDRFSAERTGGSVSTLTIQRTQQEDSAVYLCASSPTSGGGADTQYFGPGTRLTVL.

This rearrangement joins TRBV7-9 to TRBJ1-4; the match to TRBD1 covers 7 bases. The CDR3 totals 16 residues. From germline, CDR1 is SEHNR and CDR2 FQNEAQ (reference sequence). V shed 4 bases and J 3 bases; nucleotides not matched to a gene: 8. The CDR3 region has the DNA TGTGCCAGCAGCTCTAATAGGGGGCGTGCTAATGAAAAACTGTTTTTT. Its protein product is CASSSNRGRANEKLFF.

The CDR3 spells CASNDRPYNSPLHF. CDR3 sequence (DNA): TGTGCCAGCAACGACAGGCCTTATAATTCACCCCTCCACTTT. This chain connects TRBV14 to TRBJ1-6, with D possibly matching TRBD1 (6 bases). The CDR3 totals 14 residues. CDR1 and CDR2 (germline): SGHDN, FVKESK. Trimming removed 7 bases from V and 4 bases from J, with 11 bases in between.

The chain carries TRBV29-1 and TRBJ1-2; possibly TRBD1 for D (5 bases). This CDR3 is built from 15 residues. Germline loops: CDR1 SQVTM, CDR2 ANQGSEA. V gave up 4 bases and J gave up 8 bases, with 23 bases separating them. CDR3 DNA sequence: TGCAGCGTTGGGGCAGAGGGTGGAAGGAGGGACGGCTACACCTTC. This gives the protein CSVGAEGGRRDGYTF. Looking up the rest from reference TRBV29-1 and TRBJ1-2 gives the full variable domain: SAVISQKPSRDICQRGTSLTIQCQVDSQVTMMFWYRQQPGQSLTLIATANQGSEATYESGFVIDKFPISRPNLTFSTLTVSNMSPEDSSIYLCSVGAEGGRRDGYTFGSGTRLTVV.

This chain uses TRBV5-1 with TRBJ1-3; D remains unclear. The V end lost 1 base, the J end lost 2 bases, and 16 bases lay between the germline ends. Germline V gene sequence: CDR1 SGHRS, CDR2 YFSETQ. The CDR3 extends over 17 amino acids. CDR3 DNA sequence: TGCGCCAGCAGCTTGCGTCCCGGGTCCAATACTGGAAACACCATATATTTT. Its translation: CASSLRPGSNTGNTIYF. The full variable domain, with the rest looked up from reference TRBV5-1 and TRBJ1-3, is KAGVTQTPRYLIKTRGQQVTLSCSPISGHRSVSWYQQTPGQGLQFLFEYFSETQRNKGNFPGRFSGRQFSNSRSEMNVSTLELGDSALYLCASSLRPGSNTGNTIYFGEGSWLTVV.

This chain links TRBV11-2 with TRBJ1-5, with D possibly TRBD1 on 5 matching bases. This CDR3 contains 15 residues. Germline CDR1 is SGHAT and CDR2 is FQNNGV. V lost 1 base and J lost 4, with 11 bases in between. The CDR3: CASSLGGGTNQPQHF. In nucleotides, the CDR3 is TGTGCCAGCAGCTTAGGTGGAGGGACGAATCAGCCCCAGCATTTT.

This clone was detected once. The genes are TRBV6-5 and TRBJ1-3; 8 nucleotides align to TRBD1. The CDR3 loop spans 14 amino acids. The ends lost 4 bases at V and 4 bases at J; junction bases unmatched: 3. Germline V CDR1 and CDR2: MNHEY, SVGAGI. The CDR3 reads CASSLTGVGNTIYF. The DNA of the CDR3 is TGTGCCAGCAGTTTGACAGGGGTAGGAAACACCATATATTTT.

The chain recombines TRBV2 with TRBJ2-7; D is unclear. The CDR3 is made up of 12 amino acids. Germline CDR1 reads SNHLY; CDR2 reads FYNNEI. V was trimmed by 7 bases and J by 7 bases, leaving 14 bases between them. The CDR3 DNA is TGTGCCAGCACCCGAGCCGATCTGGAGCAGTACTTC. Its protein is CASTRADLEQYF. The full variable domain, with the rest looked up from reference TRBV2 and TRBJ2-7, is EPEVTQTPSHQVTQMGQEVILRCVPISNHLYFYWYRQILGQKVEFLVSFYNNEISEKSEIFDDQFSVERPDGSNFTLKIRSTKLEDSAMYFCASTRADLEQYFGPGTRLTVT.

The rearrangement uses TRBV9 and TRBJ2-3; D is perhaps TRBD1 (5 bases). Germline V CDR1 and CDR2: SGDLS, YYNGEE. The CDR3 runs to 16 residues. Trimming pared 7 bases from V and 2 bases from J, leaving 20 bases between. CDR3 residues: CASQSGHISFTDTQYF. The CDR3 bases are TGTGCCAGCCAAAGTGGACATATCTCATTCACAGATACGCAGTATTTT.

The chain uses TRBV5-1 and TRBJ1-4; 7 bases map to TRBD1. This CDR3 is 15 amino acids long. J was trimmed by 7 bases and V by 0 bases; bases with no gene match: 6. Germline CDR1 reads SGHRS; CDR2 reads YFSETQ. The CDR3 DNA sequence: TGCGCCAGCAGCTTGGGAGGTCCAGGGGGTGAAAAACTGTTTTTT. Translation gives CASSLGGPGGEKLFF. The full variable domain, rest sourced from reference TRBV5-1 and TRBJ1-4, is KAGVTQTPRYLIKTRGQQVTLSCSPISGHRSVSWYQQTPGQGLQFLFEYFSETQRNKGNFPGRFSGRQFSNSRSEMNVSTLELGDSALYLCASSLGGPGGEKLFFGSGTQLSVL.

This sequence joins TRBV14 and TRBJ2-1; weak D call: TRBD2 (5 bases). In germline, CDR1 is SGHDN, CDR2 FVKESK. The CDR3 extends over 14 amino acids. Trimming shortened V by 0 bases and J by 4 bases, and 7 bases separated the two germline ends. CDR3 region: CASSQELAYNEQFF. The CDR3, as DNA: TGTGCCAGCAGCCAAGAGCTAGCATACAATGAGCAGTTCTTC.

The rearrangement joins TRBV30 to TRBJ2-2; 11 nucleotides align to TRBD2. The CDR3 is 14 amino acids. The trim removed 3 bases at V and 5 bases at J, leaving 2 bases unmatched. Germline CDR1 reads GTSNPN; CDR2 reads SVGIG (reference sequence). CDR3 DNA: TGTGCCTGGAGGACTAGCGGGGTAACCGGGGAGCTGTTTTTT. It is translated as CAWRTSGVTGELFF.

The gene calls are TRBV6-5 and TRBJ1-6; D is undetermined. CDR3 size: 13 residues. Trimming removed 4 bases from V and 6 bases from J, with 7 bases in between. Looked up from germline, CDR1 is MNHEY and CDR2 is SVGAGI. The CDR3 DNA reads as TGTGCCAGCAGTTCCAGAATTAATTCACCCCTCCACTTT. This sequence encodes CASSSRINSPLHF.

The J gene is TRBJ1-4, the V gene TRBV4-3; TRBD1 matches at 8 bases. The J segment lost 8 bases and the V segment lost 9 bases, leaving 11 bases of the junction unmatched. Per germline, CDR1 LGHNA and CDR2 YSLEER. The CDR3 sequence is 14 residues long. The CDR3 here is CASTLTGAGEKLFF. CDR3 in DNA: TGCGCCAGTACTCTGACAGGGGCTGGGGAAAAACTGTTTTTT.

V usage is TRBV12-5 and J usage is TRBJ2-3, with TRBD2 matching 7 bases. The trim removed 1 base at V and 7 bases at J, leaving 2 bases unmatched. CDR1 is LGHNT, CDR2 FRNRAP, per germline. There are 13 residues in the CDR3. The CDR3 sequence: CASGLERGNTQYF. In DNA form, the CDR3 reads TGTGCTAGTGGTTTGGAGCGGGGAAATACGCAGTATTTT. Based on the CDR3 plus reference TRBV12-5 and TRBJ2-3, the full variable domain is DARVTQTPRHKVTEMGQEVTMRCQPILGHNTVFWYRQTMMQGLELLAYFRNRAPLDDSGMPKDRFSAEMPDATLATLKIQPSEPRDSAVYFCASGLERGNTQYFGPGTRLTVL.

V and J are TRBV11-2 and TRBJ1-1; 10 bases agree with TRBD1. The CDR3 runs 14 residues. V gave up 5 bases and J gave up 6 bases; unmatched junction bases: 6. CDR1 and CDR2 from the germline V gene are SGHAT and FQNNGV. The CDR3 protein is CASSRGQGTAEAFF. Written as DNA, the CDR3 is TGTGCCAGCAGCAGGGGACAGGGGACCGCTGAAGCTTTCTTT. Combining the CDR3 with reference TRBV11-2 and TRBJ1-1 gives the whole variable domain EAGVAQSPRYKIIEKRQSVAFWCNPISGHATLYWYQQILGQGPKLLIQFQNNGVVDDSQLPKDRFSAERLKGVDSTLKIQPAKLEDSAVYLCASSRGQGTAEAFFGQGTRLTVV.

The CDR3 DNA reads TGTGCCAGCAGTCCTGACCACCCGTCAGGATGGACTGAAGCTTTCTTT. Its translation is CASSPDHPSGWTEAFF. The rearrangement uses TRBV2 and TRBJ1-1, with no clear D. The germline V gene encodes CDR1 SNHLY and CDR2 FYNNEI. CDR3 size: 16 residues. Trimming removed 5 bases at V and 5 bases at J, with 21 bases between.

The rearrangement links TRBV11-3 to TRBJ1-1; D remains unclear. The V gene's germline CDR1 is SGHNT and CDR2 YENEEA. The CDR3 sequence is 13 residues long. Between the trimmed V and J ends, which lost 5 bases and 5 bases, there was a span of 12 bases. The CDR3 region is CASSKTERTEAFF. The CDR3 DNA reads TGTGCCAGCAGCAAGACGGAGCGGACTGAAGCTTTCTTT.

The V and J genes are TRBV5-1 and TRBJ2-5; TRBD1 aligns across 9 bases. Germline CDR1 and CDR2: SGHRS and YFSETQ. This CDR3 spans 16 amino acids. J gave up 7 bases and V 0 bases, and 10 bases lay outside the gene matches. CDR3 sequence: CASSLGDRAPPWTQYF. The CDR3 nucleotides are TGCGCCAGCAGCTTGGGGGACAGGGCTCCTCCCTGGACCCAGTACTTC.

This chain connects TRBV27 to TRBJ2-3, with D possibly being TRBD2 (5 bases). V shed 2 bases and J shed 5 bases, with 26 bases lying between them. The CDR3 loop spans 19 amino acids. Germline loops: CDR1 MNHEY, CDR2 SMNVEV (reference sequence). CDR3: CASSLGPLLAVNEGDTQYF. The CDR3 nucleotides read TGTGCCAGCAGTTTAGGTCCCCTCCTAGCAGTGAATGAGGGAGATACGCAGTATTTT.

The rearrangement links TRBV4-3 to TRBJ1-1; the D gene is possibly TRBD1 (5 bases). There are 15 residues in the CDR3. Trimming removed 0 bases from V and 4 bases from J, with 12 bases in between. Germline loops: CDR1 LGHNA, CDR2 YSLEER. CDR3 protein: CASSQDWGGSTEAFF. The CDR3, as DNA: TGCGCCAGCAGCCAAGATTGGGGGGGGAGCACTGAAGCTTTCTTT.

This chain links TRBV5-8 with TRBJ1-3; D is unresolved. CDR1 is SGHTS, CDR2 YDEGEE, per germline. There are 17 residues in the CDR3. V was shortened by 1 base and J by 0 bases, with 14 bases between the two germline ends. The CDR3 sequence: CASSLWRVFFSGNTIYF. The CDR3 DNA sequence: TGTGCCAGCAGCTTGTGGAGGGTTTTCTTCTCTGGAAACACCATATATTTT. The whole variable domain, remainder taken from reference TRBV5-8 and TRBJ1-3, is EAGVTQSPTHLIKTRGQQATLRCSPISGHTSVYWYQQALGLGLQFLLWYDEGEERNRGNFPPRFSGRQFPNYSSELNVNALELEDSALYLCASSLWRVFFSGNTIYFGEGSWLTVV.

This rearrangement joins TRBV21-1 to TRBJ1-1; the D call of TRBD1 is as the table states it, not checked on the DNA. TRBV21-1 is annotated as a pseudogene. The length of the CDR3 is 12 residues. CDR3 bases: TGTGCCAGCAGCCAGGGGCGGTTTGTCGCTTTCTTT. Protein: CASSQGRFVAFF.

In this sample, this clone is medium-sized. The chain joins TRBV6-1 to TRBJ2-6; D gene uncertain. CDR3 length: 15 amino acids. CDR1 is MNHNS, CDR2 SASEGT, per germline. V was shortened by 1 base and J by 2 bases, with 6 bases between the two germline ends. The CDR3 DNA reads TGTGCCAGCAGTGAAGGACAAACTGGGGCCAACGTCCTGACTTTC. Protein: CASSEGQTGANVLTF.

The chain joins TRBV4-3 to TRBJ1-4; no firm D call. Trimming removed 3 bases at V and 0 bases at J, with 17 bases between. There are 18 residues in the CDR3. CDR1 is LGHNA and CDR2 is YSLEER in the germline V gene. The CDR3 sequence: CASSQLTLSTATNEKLFF. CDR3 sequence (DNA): TGCGCCAGCAGCCAGCTTACCCTTAGCACCGCAACTAATGAAAAACTGTTTTTT.

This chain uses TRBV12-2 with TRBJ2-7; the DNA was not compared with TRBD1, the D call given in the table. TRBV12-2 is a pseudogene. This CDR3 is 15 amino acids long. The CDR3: CASRLPDRRDYEQYF. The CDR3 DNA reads TGTGCAAGTCGCTTACCGGACAGGAGGGACTACGAGCAGTACTTC.